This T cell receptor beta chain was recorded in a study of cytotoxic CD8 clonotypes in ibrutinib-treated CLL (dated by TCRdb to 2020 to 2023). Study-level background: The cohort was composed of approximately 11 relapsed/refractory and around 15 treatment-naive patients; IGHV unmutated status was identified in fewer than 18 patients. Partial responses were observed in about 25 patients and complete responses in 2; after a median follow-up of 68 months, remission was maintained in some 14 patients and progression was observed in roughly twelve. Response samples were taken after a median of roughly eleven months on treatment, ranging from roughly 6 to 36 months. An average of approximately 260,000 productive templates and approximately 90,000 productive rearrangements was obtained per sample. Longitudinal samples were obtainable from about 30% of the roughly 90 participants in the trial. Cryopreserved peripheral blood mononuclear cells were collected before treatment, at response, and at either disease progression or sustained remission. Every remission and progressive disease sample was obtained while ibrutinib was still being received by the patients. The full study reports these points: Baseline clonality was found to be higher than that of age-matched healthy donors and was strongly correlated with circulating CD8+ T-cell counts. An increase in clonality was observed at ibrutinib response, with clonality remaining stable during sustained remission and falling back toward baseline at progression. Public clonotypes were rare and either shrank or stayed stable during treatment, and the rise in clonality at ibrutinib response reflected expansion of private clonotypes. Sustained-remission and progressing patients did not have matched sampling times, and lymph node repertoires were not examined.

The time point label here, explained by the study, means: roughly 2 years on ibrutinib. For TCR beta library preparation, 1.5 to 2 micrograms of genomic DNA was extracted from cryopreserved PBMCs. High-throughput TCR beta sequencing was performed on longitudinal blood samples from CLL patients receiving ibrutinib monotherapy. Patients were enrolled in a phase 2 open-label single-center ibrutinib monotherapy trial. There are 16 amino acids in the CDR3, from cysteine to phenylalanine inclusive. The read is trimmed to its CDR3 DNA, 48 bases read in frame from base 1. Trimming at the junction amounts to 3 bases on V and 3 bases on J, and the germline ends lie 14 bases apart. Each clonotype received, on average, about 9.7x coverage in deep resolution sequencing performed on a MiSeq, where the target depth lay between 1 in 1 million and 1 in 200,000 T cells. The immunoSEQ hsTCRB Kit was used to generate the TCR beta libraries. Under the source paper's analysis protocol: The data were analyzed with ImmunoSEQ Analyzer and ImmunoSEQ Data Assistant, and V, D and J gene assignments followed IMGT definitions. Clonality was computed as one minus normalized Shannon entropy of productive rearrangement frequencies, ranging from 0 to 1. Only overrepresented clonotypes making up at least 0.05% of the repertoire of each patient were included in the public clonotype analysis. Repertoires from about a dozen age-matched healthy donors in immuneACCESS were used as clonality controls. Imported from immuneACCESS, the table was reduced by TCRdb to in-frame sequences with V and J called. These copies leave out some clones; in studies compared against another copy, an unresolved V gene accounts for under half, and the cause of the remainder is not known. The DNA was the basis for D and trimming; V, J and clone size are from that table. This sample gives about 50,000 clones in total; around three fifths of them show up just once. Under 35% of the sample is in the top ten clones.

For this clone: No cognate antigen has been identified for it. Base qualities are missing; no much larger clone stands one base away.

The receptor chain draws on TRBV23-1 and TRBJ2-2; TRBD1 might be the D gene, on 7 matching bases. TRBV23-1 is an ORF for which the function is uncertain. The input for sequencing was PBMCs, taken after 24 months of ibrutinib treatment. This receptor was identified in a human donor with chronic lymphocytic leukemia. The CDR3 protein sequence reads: CASSHRDREDTGELFF. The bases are TGCGCCAGCAGTCACCGCGACAGGGAGGACACCGGGGAGCTGTTTTTT.